The 30 T cell receptor beta chains below come from one sample, sequenced in a study of T cell responses to AZD1222 COVID-19 vaccine. Assay used: immunoSEQ multiplex PCR; TCRdb lists only in-frame clones, some missing. Of 190,000 or so clones in the sample, 90% to 95% were seen once. This sample comprised peripheral blood, obtained 28 days after the second AZD1222 dose. Receptors were obtained from an adult who received the AZD1222 COVID-19 vaccine.

This chain uses TRBV2 with TRBJ2-7; 9 nucleotides line up with TRBD1. This CDR3 has 15 amino acids. V gave up 1 base and J gave up 2 bases; unmatched junction bases: 3. Germline V lookup: CDR1 SNHLY, CDR2 FYNNEI. Here the CDR3 DNA reads TGTGCCAGCAGTGAAGGGGGACAGGGAACCTACGAGCAGTACTTC. Amino acid sequence: CASSEGGQGTYEQYF.

This chain connects TRBV4-1 to TRBJ2-3, with D unresolved. CDR3 length: 13 amino acids. Looked up from germline, CDR1 is MGHRA and CDR2 is YSYEKL. With 3 bases removed from V and 1 base from J, the gap between germline ends came to 5 bases. The CDR3 DNA reads TGCGCCAGCAGCCACCCGGGCACAGATACGCAGTATTTT. It specifies CASSHPGTDTQYF.

The chain employs TRBV19 and TRBJ2-5; D is possibly TRBD2 (6 bases). Trimming pared 3 bases from V and 5 bases from J, leaving 10 bases between. This CDR3 has 13 residues. Germline V gives CDR1 LNHDA, CDR2 SQIVND (reference sequence). DNA of the CDR3: TGTGCCAGTAGTATGGGACTGCTCGAGACCCAGTACTTC. This translates into CASSMGLLETQYF.

This clone appeared once. The V and J genes are TRBV27 and TRBJ1-2, with D hard to call. Germline CDR1 is MNHEY and CDR2 is SMNVEV (reference sequence). The germline V and J ends were trimmed by 0 bases and 4 bases, with 9 bases remaining between them. This CDR3 region has 14 residues. The CDR3 sequence: CASSLSPPPYGYTF. The CDR3 nucleotides read TGTGCCAGCAGTTTATCCCCCCCGCCCTATGGCTACACCTTC.

The CDR3 DNA reads as TGTGCCAGCAGTGACTTCCTGCTAGCGGGAGACGAGACCCAGTACTTC. It codes for CASSDFLLAGDETQYF. This sequence joins TRBV25-1 and TRBJ2-5, with 10 bases matching TRBD2. The CDR3 sequence is 16 residues long. Germline V CDR1 and CDR2: MGHDK, SYGVNS. J was trimmed by 5 bases and V by 3 bases; bases with no gene match: 9.

The rearrangement uses TRBV3-1 (or the pseudogene TRBV3-2) and TRBJ2-7; 7 nucleotides agree with TRBD2. The V segment lost 3 bases and the J segment 1 base; nucleotides outside the gene matches: 6. CDR1 and CDR2 from the germline V gene are LGHDT and YNNKEL (reference sequence). The CDR3 is 15 amino acids. The CDR3 DNA is TGTGCCAGCAGCCATGCTTCTAGCGGATCCTACGAGCAGTACTTC. This codes for CASSHASSGSYEQYF.

This chain joins TRBV6-1 and TRBJ2-2; 14 bases fit TRBD2. This CDR3 is built from 18 residues. CDR1 and CDR2 (germline): MNHNS, SASEGT. V lost 2 bases and J lost 2; bases outside the gene matches: 4. CDR3 region: CASSESGLAGVNTGELFF. The CDR3 nucleotides read TGTGCCAGCAGTGAATCGGGACTAGCGGGAGTCAACACCGGGGAGCTGTTTTTT.

The chain uses TRBV30 and TRBJ1-2; 11 bases align to TRBD1. Germline V CDR1 and CDR2: GTSNPN, SVGIG (reference sequence). The junction had 2 bases not matched to a gene; V was cut back by 2 bases and J by 6 bases. The CDR3 loop spans 13 amino acids. This CDR3 is CAWSRDRGNGYTF. The CDR3 DNA sequence: TGTGCCTGGAGTCGGGACAGGGGGAATGGCTACACCTTC.

The chain employs TRBV6-5 and TRBJ1-3; the D is unclear. Germline CDR1 MNHEY, CDR2 SVGAGI. Trimming cost V 7 bases and J 0 bases, with 13 bases left between them. The CDR3 sequence is 15 residues long. The CDR3 reads CASKPWEDSGNTIYF. Here the CDR3 DNA reads TGTGCCAGCAAACCGTGGGAGGACTCTGGAAACACCATATATTTT.

This chain joins TRBV30 and TRBJ1-1, with 7 bases identical to TRBD1. The V and J ends lost 3 bases and 8 bases, in that order; junction bases with no gene match: 6. This CDR3 contains 12 residues. Germline CDR1 GTSNPN, CDR2 SVGIG (reference sequence). The CDR3: CAWSQGEGEAFF. The CDR3 DNA reads TGTGCCTGGAGCCAGGGGGAGGGAGAAGCTTTCTTT. Looking up the rest from reference TRBV30 and TRBJ1-1 gives the full variable domain: SQTIHQWPATLVQPVGSPLSLECTVEGTSNPNLYWYRQAAGRGLQLLFYSVGIGQISSEVPQNLSASRPQDRQFILSSKKLLLSDSGFYLCAWSQGEGEAFFGQGTRLTVV.

This rearrangement joins TRBV19 to TRBJ2-5; weak D call: TRBD2 (5 bases). CDR1 is LNHDA, CDR2 SQIVND, per germline (reference sequence). V lost 7 bases and J lost 2, with 11 bases in between. The CDR3 runs to 13 residues. The CDR3 here is CASNDYNQETQYF. The CDR3 DNA reads TGTGCCAGTAACGACTACAATCAAGAGACCCAGTACTTC.

This chain links TRBV28 with TRBJ1-5, with 10 bases identical to TRBD1. Germline CDR1 and CDR2: MDHEN and SYDVKM. CDR3 length equals 15 residues. V trimming: 7 bases; J trimming: 6 bases; junction bases outside the gene matches: 9. In DNA form, the CDR3 reads TGTGCCAGCAAAGGTGGGACAGGGGTGGGTCAGCCCCAGCATTTT. Residues: CASKGGTGVGQPQHF.

Written as DNA, the CDR3 is TGCGCCAGCAGCGTGACAGGGCGGGGCTACACCTTC. Translation: CASSVTGRGYTF. This chain uses TRBV5-1 with TRBJ1-2; 7 bases align to TRBD1. V was pared by 4 bases and J by 8 bases, with 5 bases of the junction left unmatched. This CDR3 spans 12 amino acids. Germline-derived CDR1 and CDR2 are SGHRS and YFSETQ.

The V gene is TRBV2, the J gene TRBJ1-5; weak D call: TRBD1 (5 bases). There are 14 residues in the CDR3. Trimming shortened V by 2 bases and J by 4 bases, and 9 bases separated the two germline ends. The germline gives CDR1 SNHLY, CDR2 FYNNEI. In DNA, the CDR3 is TGTGCCAGCAGTGAAACCGGGGCGAATCAGCCCCAGCATTTT. It is translated as CASSETGANQPQHF.

The chain couples TRBV7-3 to TRBJ1-1; no clear D gene. Germline assignment: CDR1 SGHTA and CDR2 FQGTGA. Trimming pared 2 bases from V and 1 base from J, leaving 8 bases between. The CDR3 has 14 amino acids. CDR3 sequence reads: CASSLDPGNTEAFF. The CDR3 bases are TGTGCCAGCAGCTTAGACCCAGGGAACACTGAAGCTTTCTTT.

The rearrangement uses TRBV18 and TRBJ1-1; D remains ambiguous. CDR3 size: 14 residues. Per the germline V gene, CDR1 is KGHSH and CDR2 is LQKENI. V was pared by 1 base and J by 0 bases, with 6 bases between. The CDR3 protein is CASSPLKLNTEAFF. CDR3 bases: TGTGCCAGCTCACCACTGAAGTTGAACACTGAAGCTTTCTTT.

In its sample, this clone was seen once. V gene TRBV15 combines with J gene TRBJ1-1; D perhaps matches TRBD1 (5 bases). V dropped 6 bases and J dropped 6 bases, with 14 bases sitting between them. Germline V CDR1 and CDR2: LNHNV, YYDKDF (reference sequence). The length of the CDR3 is 13 residues. The CDR3 is CATSPAGKAEAFF. The CDR3 nucleotides read TGTGCCACCAGTCCAGCAGGGAAGGCTGAAGCTTTCTTT. Drawing the rest from reference TRBV15 and TRBJ1-1, the complete variable domain is DAMVIQNPRYQVTQFGKPVTLSCSQTLNHNVMYWYQQKSSQAPKLLFHYYDKDFNNEADTPDNFQSRRPNTSFCFLDIRSPGLGDTAMYLCATSPAGKAEAFFGQGTRLTVV.

The CDR3 coding sequence is TGCGCCAGCAGCCAAGTCAGGGACAACATTCAGTACTTC. This sequence encodes CASSQVRDNIQYF. The rearrangement uses TRBV4-1 and TRBJ2-4; the D gene could be TRBD1 or TRBD2 (5 bases each). This CDR3 is built from 13 residues. Germline assignment: CDR1 MGHRA and CDR2 YSYEKL. Trimming pared 1 base from V and 7 bases from J, leaving 8 bases between.

The chain couples TRBV15 to TRBJ2-1; the match to TRBD1 covers 11 bases. V was pared by 3 bases and J by 7 bases, with 5 bases of the junction left unmatched. CDR3 length equals 15 residues. Looked up from germline, CDR1 is LNHNV and CDR2 is YYDKDF (reference sequence). The CDR3 DNA is TGTGCCACCAGCAGCCGGGACAGGGGGTTTAATGAGCAGTTCTTC. It codes for CATSSRDRGFNEQFF.

The genes are TRBV9 and TRBJ1-2; D is undetermined. The CDR3 has 13 residues. In germline, CDR1 is SGDLS, CDR2 YYNGEE. V lost 1 base to trimming and J lost 8 bases, with 12 bases between them. The CDR3 loop is CASSVNSGSGYTF. The CDR3 bases are TGTGCCAGCAGCGTAAACTCAGGTTCCGGCTACACCTTC.

The chain has TRBV28 and TRBJ1-6, with a possible D match to TRBD1 (5 bases). The CDR3 has 17 residues. Germline V CDR1 and CDR2: MDHEN, SYDVKM. V lost 1 base, J lost 8 bases, and 18 bases lay in between. CDR3 DNA: TGTGCCAGCAGTTTATTCTCGACAGAAGCGGAGGATTCACCCCTCCACTTT. Translated, it gives CASSLFSTEAEDSPLHF. The full variable domain, its missing parts supplied by reference TRBV28 and TRBJ1-6, is DVKVTQSSRYLVKRTGEKVFLECVQDMDHENMFWYRQDPGLGLRLIYFSYDVKMKEKGDIPEGYSVSREKKERFSLILESASTNQTSMYLCASSLFSTEAEDSPLHFGNGTRLTVT.

The chain couples TRBV7-9 to TRBJ1-4; D is undetermined. From germline, CDR1 is SEHNR and CDR2 FQNEAQ (reference sequence). This CDR3 contains 14 residues. V dropped 0 bases and J dropped 8 bases, with 10 bases sitting between them. DNA for the CDR3: TGTGCCAGCAGCTTAGCGCAAAGGAGGGAAAAACTGTTTTTT. This translates into CASSLAQRREKLFF.

This sequence joins TRBV6-5 and TRBJ1-4; D not resolved. The CDR3 extends over 12 amino acids. V shed 6 bases and J shed 13 bases, with 15 bases lying between them. Germline V lookup: CDR1 MNHEY, CDR2 SVGAGI. The CDR3 here is CASRRTAGRLFF. Here the CDR3 DNA reads TGTGCCAGCAGACGGACGGCCGGGAGACTGTTTTTT.

The CDR3 sequence: CASTKYNEQFF. The CDR3 DNA sequence: TGTGCCAGCACCAAGTACAATGAGCAGTTCTTC. The gene calls are TRBV27 and TRBJ2-1; no clear D. The CDR3 runs to 11 residues. The V end was cut by 7 bases, the J end by 4 bases, with 5 bases between. CDR1 is MNHEY, CDR2 SMNVEV, per germline (reference sequence).

V and J are TRBV27 and TRBJ2-3; D remains unclear. Between the trimmed V and J ends, which lost 7 bases and 5 bases, there was a span of 7 bases. The CDR3 loop spans 11 amino acids. The germline gives CDR1 MNHEY, CDR2 SMNVEV (reference sequence). The CDR3 DNA reads as TGTGCCAGCAATAATGGAGATACGCAGTATTTT. Its protein is CASNNGDTQYF.

This clone has just one count. The rearrangement joins TRBV7-6 to TRBJ1-6, with D possibly being TRBD1 (5 bases). V was trimmed by 5 bases and J by 7 bases, leaving 15 bases between them. This CDR3 contains 15 residues. The germline V gene has CDR1 SGHVS and CDR2 FNYEAQ. The CDR3 region is CASSLAAGRNSPLHF. The CDR3 region has the DNA TGTGCCAGCAGCCTGGCGGCAGGGAGGAATTCACCCCTCCACTTT.

This clone was recorded only once. The V gene is TRBV11-3, the J gene TRBJ2-1; D unresolved. CDR3 length: 15 amino acids. Deletions cut 1 base from V and 0 bases from J, with 7 bases between. Germline CDR1 is SGHNT and CDR2 is YENEEA. The CDR3: CASSLGDFSYNEQFF. In DNA form, the CDR3 reads TGTGCCAGCAGCTTAGGGGATTTCTCCTACAATGAGCAGTTCTTC.

The chain carries TRBV30 and TRBJ1-6, with unresolved D. The CDR3 is made up of 11 amino acids. Per germline, CDR1 GTSNPN and CDR2 SVGIG (reference sequence). V lost 1 base and J lost 7, with 2 bases in between. In nucleotides, the CDR3 is TGTGCCTGGAGTGCCAATTCACCCCTCCACTTT. Amino acids: CAWSANSPLHF.

The chain combines TRBV6-2 or TRBV6-3 with TRBJ2-7; 8 nucleotides align to TRBD2. The CDR3 runs to 17 residues. V shed 2 bases and J 3 bases; nucleotides not matched to a gene: 12. Germline lookup yields CDR1 MNHEY and CDR2 SVGEGT. CDR3 residues: CASSYRNLAGRGYEQYF. CDR3 nucleotides: TGTGCCAGCAGTTACCGCAACCTAGCGGGTCGGGGCTACGAGCAGTACTTC.

V is TRBV27 and J is TRBJ1-5, with D unclear. With 2 bases removed from V and 3 bases from J, the gap between germline ends came to 11 bases. The length of the CDR3 is 15 residues. CDR1 and CDR2 from the germline V gene are MNHEY and SMNVEV (reference sequence). The DNA for the CDR3 is TGTGCCAGCAGTTTAGGGGAGGGCTTCAATCAGCCCCAGCATTTT. This encodes CASSLGEGFNQPQHF.